This T cell receptor beta chain was identified during a study of blood T cell repertoires in COVID-19. Turning to the study itself: Nucleic acid was either cDNA or gDNA, and it came from T cells, B-cell-depleted T cells, or PBMCs.

This CDR3 region has 16 residues. Trimming took off 8 bases at V and 0 bases at J, with 16 bases between the two ends. The germline V gene has CDR1 MNHEY and CDR2 SMNVEV (reference sequence). Measured with immunoSEQ multiplex PCR; TCRdb has only the in-frame clones, and not every one. The data hold about 120,000 clones, with roughly 79% observed a single time. The specimen sequenced was peripheral blood. The chain is built from TRBV27 and TRBJ2-2; D gene uncertain. The source of this sequence is a man aged 65-85 years with active or convalescent COVID-19. The CDR3 sequence is CASSPGLWANTGELFF. DNA for the CDR3: TGTGCCAGCTCACCGGGTTTATGGGCGAACACCGGGGAGCTGTTTTTT.